This TCR beta chain was obtained from a study of blood T cell repertoires in COVID-19. About the study: Donors in the United States, Italy and Spain gave samples during acute or convalescent COVID-19. Sample material is recorded as cDNA or gDNA derived from T cells, B-cell-depleted T cells, or PBMCs.

The authors' processing: Estimates of nucleated cell counts were drawn from the amplification of reference gene primers. The assay was immunoSEQ multiplex PCR, and TCRdb's table has in-frame clones only and misses some. That table gives V, J and clone size, and the DNA gave D and trimming. There are around 59,000 clones in the sample; 80% occur only once, and over 5.5% lies in the top ten. This clonotype was obtained from a man in his sixties with acute or convalescent COVID-19. The sequenced sample consisted of peripheral blood.

CDR3: CASGLSGSGANVLTF. The CDR3 nucleotides are TGTGCTAGTGGTTTGTCGGGCTCTGGGGCCAACGTCCTGACTTTC. The chain joins TRBV12-5 to TRBJ2-6; D gene uncertain. The germline CDR1 and CDR2 sequences are LGHNT and FRNRAP. The CDR3 spans 15 residues. Between the trimmed V and J ends, which lost 2 bases and 0 bases, there was a span of 5 bases.